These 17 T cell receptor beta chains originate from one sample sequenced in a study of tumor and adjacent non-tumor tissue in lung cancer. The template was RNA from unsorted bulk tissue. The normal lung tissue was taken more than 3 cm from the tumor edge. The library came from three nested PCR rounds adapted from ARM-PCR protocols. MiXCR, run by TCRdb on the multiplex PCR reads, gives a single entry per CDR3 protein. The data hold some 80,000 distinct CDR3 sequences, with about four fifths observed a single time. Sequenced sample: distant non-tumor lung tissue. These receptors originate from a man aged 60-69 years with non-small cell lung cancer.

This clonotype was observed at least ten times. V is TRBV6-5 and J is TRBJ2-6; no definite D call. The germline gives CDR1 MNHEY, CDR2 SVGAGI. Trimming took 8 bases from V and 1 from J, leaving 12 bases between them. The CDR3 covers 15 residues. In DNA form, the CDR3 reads TGTGCCAGCTCTTTGAGGTGGTCTGGGGCCAACGTCCTGACTTTC. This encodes CASSLRWSGANVLTF.

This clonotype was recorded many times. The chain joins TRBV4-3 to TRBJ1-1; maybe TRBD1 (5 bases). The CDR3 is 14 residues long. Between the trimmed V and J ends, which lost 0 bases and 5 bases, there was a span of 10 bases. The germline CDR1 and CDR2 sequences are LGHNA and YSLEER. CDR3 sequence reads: CASSQEGVGTEAFF. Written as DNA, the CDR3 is TGCGCCAGCAGCCAAGAGGGGGTCGGGACTGAAGCTTTCTTT.

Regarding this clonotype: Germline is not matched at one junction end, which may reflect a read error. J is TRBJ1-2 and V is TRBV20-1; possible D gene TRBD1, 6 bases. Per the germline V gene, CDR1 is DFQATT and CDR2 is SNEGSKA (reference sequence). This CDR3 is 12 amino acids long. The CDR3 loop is CSAVVQGYGDTF. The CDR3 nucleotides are TGCAGTGCCGTCGTACAGGGTTATGGCGACACCTTC.

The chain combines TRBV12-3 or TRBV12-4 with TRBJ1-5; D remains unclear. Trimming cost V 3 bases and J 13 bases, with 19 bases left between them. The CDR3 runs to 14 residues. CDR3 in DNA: TGTGCCAGCAGTTTGGGCGAGGGTGGACCGCCTCAGCATTTT. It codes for CASSLGEGGPPQHF.

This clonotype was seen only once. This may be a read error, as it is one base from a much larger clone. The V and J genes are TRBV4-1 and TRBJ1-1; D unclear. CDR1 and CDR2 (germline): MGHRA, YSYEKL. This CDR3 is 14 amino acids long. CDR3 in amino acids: CASNQGWGNTEAFF. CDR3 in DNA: TGCGCCAGCAACCAAGGATGGGGGAACACTGAAGCTTTCTTT.

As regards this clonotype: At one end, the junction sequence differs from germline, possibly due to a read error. The CDR3 protein is CASGLDAGIYNEQFF. The CDR3 region has the DNA TGTGCCAGCGGCTTAGACGCGGGAATCTACAATGAGCAGTTCTTC. The J gene is TRBJ2-1, the V gene TRBV11-1, with D perhaps matching TRBD2 (6 bases). This CDR3 is built from 15 residues. CDR1 is SGHAT and CDR2 is FQDESV in the germline V gene (reference sequence).

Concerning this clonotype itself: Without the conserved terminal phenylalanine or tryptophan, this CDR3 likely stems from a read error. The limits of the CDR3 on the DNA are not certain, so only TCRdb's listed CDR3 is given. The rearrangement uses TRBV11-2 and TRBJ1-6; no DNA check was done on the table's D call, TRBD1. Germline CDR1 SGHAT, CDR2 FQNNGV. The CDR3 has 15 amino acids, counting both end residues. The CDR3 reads CASSLGGDNNSAIHI.

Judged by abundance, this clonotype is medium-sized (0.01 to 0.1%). CDR3 sequence: CASSLNRGQQETQYF. In DNA, the CDR3 is TGTGCCAGCAGCTTGAACCGGGGGCAACAAGAGACCCAGTACTTC. The rearrangement joins TRBV11-2 to TRBJ2-5; TRBD1 or TRBD2 may be the D gene (6 bases each). The CDR3 totals 15 residues. CDR1 and CDR2 (germline): SGHAT, FQNNGV. Between the trimmed V and J ends, which lost 3 bases and 2 bases, there was a span of 13 bases.

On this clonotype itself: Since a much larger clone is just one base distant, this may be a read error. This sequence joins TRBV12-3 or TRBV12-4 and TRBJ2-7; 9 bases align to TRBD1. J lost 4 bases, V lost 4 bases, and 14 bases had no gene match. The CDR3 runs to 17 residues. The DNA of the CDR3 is TGTGCCAGCAGTTCAATAGTGGGGACAGGGAGGGCATACGAGCAGTACTTC. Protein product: CASSSIVGTGRAYEQYF.

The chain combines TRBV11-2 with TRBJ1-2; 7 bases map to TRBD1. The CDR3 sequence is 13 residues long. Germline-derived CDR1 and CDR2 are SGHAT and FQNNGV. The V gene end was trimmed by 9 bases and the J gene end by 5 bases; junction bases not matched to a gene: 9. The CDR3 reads CARRGPLDYGYTF. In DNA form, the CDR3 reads TGTGCCAGGAGGGGGCCGTTGGATTATGGCTACACCTTC.

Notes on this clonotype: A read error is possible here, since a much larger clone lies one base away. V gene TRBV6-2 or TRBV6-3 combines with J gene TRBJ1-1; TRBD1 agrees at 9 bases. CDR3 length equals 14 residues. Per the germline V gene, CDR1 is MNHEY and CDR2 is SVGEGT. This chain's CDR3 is CATTGTGLNTETFF. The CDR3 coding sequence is TGTGCCACTACGGGGACAGGGCTTAACACTGAAACTTTCTTT.

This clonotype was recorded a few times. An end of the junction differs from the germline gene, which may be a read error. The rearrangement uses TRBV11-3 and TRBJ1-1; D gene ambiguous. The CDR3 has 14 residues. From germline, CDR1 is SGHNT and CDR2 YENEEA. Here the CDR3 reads CTSSWHGRQTEAFF. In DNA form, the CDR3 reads TGTACCAGCAGCTGGCACGGACGTCAGACTGAAGCTTTCTTT.

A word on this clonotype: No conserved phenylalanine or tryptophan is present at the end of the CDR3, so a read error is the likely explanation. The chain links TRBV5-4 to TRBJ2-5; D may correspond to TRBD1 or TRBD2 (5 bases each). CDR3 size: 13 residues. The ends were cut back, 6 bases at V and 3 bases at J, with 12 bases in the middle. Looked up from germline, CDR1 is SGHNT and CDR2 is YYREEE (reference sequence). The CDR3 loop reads CASTLGREETQYL. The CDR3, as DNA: TGTGCCAGCACCCTGGGACGGGAAGAGACCCAGTACCTC.

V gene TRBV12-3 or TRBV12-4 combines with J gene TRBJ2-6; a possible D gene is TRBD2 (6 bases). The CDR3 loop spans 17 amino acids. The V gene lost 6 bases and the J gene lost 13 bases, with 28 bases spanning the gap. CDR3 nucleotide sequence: TGTGCCAGCAGATCGGGACTCCTTATCTCTGAGGCCAGTGTCCTGACTTTC. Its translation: CASRSGLLISEASVLTF.

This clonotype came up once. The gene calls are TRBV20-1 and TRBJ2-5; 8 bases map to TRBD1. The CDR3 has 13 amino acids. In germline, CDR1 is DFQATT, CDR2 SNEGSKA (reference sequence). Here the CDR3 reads CITRTGQGETQYF. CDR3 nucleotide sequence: TGCATTACTAGAACCGGACAGGGAGAGACCCAGTACTTC.

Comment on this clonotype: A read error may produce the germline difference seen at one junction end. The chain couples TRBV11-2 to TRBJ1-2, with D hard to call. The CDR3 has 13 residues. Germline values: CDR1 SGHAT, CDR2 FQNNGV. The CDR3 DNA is TGTCCCAGCAGCTTAGACTGGGGCTATGGCTACACCTTC. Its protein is CPSSLDWGYGYTF.

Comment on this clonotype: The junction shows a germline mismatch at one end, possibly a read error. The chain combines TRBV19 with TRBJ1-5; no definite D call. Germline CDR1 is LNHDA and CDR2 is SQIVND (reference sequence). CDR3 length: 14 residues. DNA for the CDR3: TGTGCCAGTAGGCGGGAAGCTAGCTATCAGCCCCAGCATTTT. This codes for CASRREASYQPQHF.